This T cell receptor beta chain was profiled in a study of spatial heterogeneity in lung cancer (dated by TCRdb to between 2018 and 2021). Notes on the research overall: Beta-chain transcripts were consistently detected in greater numbers than alpha-chain transcripts, which likely reflects a higher abundance of beta-chain transcripts. In tumor regions, TCR transcript counts showed a strong correlation with a T cell transcriptional module score derived from matched bulk RNA-seq. In the raw uncorrected reads, each unique combination of TCR and UMI appeared more than ten times on average. The study quantitatively compared TCR alpha and beta repertoires across multiple tumor regions, matched nontumor lung and blood in non-small cell lung cancer. Nonsynonymous mutation counts, determined by whole-exome sequencing of tumor tissue, were related to TCR repertoire features. At surgery, both alpha and beta chains were TCR-sequenced in 220 tumor regions, 64 matched nontumor lung samples and some 56 PBMC samples. What the study reported, not specific to this receptor: Counts of ubiquitous and regional expanded TCRs were found to correlate with counts of ubiquitous and regional nonsynonymous mutations, respectively. TCR-seq was estimated to cover only roughly 7% of tumor T cells for alpha chains and 13% to 15% for beta chains. Additional single-cell paired TCR alpha and beta sequencing was considered necessary to confirm, at a functional level, the hypothesis that regional TCRs recognize regional mutations. The tumor nonsynonymous mutation count correlated with the number of expanded alpha and beta TCRs within the tumor.

Libraries were built with 5' RACE. Sequencer: NextSeq 500. In the TCR library protocol, a unique molecular identifier was attached to each TCR cDNA molecule so that PCR and sequencing errors could be corrected. For the original study's pipeline: Decombinator tools were used for TCR identification, UMI-based error correction and CDR3 extraction. TCRs above a frequency of 2 per 1,000, corresponding to the top 1% of the tumor frequency distribution, were defined as expanded. Expanded tumor TCRs statistically deemed absent (corrected P<0.05) from at least one tumor region were classed as regional, and all other expanded tumor TCRs were classed as ubiquitous. Rényi diversity was computed with the R vegan package after subsampling each repertoire 100 times to 5,000 TCRs. To build CDR3 similarity networks, amino acid triplet string-kernel similarity was used, and CDR3s were connected when their pairwise similarity was above 0.82. TCRdb cleaned the public reads at Q25 with fastp, built clones with MiXCR and kept in-frame beta chains. Records with the same CDR3 protein are collapsed into one entry carrying the most frequent genes and DNA. TCRdb assigned the V and J calls; the authors' analysis was not used. Present in this sample are around 4,800 distinct CDR3 sequences, approximately 9.1% of which were seen just once. 31% of the sample is taken by the ten largest.

The label giving this sample's time point can be read as: sample taken at primary tumor resection. The donors were fewer than 90 patients from the lung TRACERx cohort who had early-stage, untreated non-small cell lung cancer. Whole RNA extracted from tumor and nontumor lung tissue, or from cryopreserved PBMC samples, was used for TCR sequencing without cell sorting. Patients were selected for TCR sequencing only if sufficient RNA was available from at least two tumor regions. A lung pathologist reviewed the tumor and adjacent nontumor lung specimens before the specimens were selected. The sample holds many counts of this clonotype. Its antigen is currently not known. Per-base quality was not reported, and no clone a single base away is much larger than it. Spanning cysteine to phenylalanine, the CDR3 consists of 14 amino acids. Of all the DNA, just the CDR3 is kept, 42 bases in frame from base 1. At the junction V is shortened by 1 base and J by 3 bases, with 10 bases in between. CDR1 and CDR2, per the germline V gene (reference sequence), are SEHNR and FQNEAQ.

This TCR was sampled from a male donor with early-stage non-small cell lung cancer. The rearrangement joined TRBV7-9 to TRBJ2-7, with no confident D gene call. Sequences were derived from lung tumor tissue, sampled at surgery. The base sequence is TGTGCCAGCAGCTTAGTAGTTTATTGCTACGAGCAGTACTTC. Its amino acids are CASSLVVYCYEQYF.